This record looks at one TCR beta chain sequence and its context. Its matching antigen is unknown. The record originates from a study of T cell clones after liver transplantation. Points from the study as a whole: In two subjects, few donor cells limited the measurable donor-reactive repertoire.

TCRbeta sequences of proliferating CFSE-low MLR cells were labeled alloreactive. Generated by immunoSEQ multiplex PCR, the TCRdb table keeps only in-frame clones and is missing some. Here the sample spans 450 to 550 clones, about 54% being singletons. The sequence came from a human patient who received a liver transplant. Some of the T cells may derive from the graft donor. The specimen was CD8+ T cells from cultured PBMCs.

The CDR3 sequence: CASSYFRVDTEAFF. DNA for the CDR3: TGTGCCAGCAGTTATTTTCGGGTTGACACTGAAGCTTTCTTT. The rearrangement uses TRBV6-8 and TRBJ1-1; D gene ambiguous. The CDR3 is 14 residues long. CDR1 and CDR2 (germline): MNHGY, SAAAGT. Trimming shortened V by 3 bases and J by 3 bases, and 11 bases separated the two germline ends.